The rows below give T cell receptor beta chains drawn from one sample of a study of blood T cell repertoires in COVID-19. This table comes from immunoSEQ multiplex PCR, and its TCRdb copy is limited to in-frame clones, with some not included. The table lists about 190,000 clones, almost 90% of them singletons. The sequencing input was peripheral blood. The receptors were sampled from a man aged 50-60 years with acute or convalescent COVID-19. Each CDR3 is given with its conserved first and last residue.

v_call | cdr3_aa
TRBV27 | CASSPGTSGGGNEQFF
TRBV7-8 | CASSLGTSGKETQYF
TRBV27 | CASSPRQLAEGTDTQYF
TRBV28 | CASNSGSSYNSPLHF
TRBV4-2 | CASSQEQGSPYNEQFF
TRBV29-1 | CSVNSGGPRDEQYF
TRBV6-5 | CASSYSRQGPDTQYF
TRBV3-1/TRBV3-2 | CASSQDRGGPTDTQYF
TRBV21-1 | CASSSQGRSGLAGYTDTQYF
TRBV3-1/TRBV3-2 | CASSQVAGTPLHF
TRBV12-5 | CASGLVGTSGADTQYF
TRBV6-5 | CASSSGQVTGELFF
TRBV7-9 | CASSLFPRAETQYF